Presented here are 30 T cell receptor beta chains from one specimen sequenced in a study of blood T cell repertoires in COVID-19. Sequenced by immunoSEQ multiplex PCR; TCRdb stores in-frame clones only, minus some. The profile shows about 190,000 clones, around 85% of them singletons. The material sequenced was peripheral blood. The receptors derive from a woman aged 45-65 years with acute or convalescent COVID-19.

The chain is built from TRBV5-6 and TRBJ2-4, with TRBD2 as a possible D gene (6 bases). The CDR3 length is 14 residues. The V gene's germline CDR1 is SGHDT and CDR2 YYEEEE. V was pared by 1 base and J by 6 bases, with 11 bases between. The CDR3 bases are TGTGCCAGCAGCTTGCCGGGAGTTAGAAACATTCAGTACTTC. Its translation is CASSLPGVRNIQYF.

The chain has TRBV6-5 and TRBJ1-4, with D possibly being TRBD1 (5 bases). The V and J ends lost 7 bases and 2 bases respectively, with 14 bases between them. The CDR3 has 15 residues. Per germline, CDR1 MNHEY and CDR2 SVGAGI. CDR3 nucleotide sequence: TGTGCCAGCACCTTGACAGTAACCACTAATGAAAAACTGTTTTTT. The encoded protein is CASTLTVTTNEKLFF.

The chain employs TRBV20-1 and TRBJ1-1; D is unresolved. This CDR3 contains 11 residues. CDR1 and CDR2 (germline): DFQATT, SNEGSKA (reference sequence). With 6 bases removed from V and 6 bases from J, the gap between germline ends came to 11 bases. CDR3 nucleotides: TGCAGTGCCCCTGCGGGTGCTGAAGCTTTCTTT. Encoded protein: CSAPAGAEAFF.

The gene calls are TRBV14 and TRBJ2-1; 10 bases match TRBD2. CDR3 length: 15 residues. Germline-derived CDR1 and CDR2 are SGHDN and FVKESK. Unmatched junction bases numbered 10, after V lost 4 bases and J lost 10 bases. This CDR3 is CASSLRTSGRGEQFF. In nucleotides, the CDR3 is TGTGCCAGCAGCCTCCGGACTAGCGGCCGGGGGGAGCAGTTCTTC. The variable domain in full, completed from reference TRBV14 and TRBJ2-1, reads EAGVTQFPSHSVIEKGQTVTLRCDPISGHDNLYWYRRVMGKEIKFLLHFVKESKQDESGMPNNRFLAERTGGTYSTLKVQPAELEDSGVYFCASSLRTSGRGEQFFGPGTRLTVL.

V is TRBV30 and J is TRBJ1-1; D is undetermined. The CDR3 extends over 12 amino acids. CDR1 and CDR2 (germline): GTSNPN, SVGIG (reference sequence). Trimming shortened V by 3 bases and J by 4 bases, and 9 bases separated the two germline ends. In DNA, the CDR3 is TGTGCCTGGAGGGGGAGTCCCACTGAAGCTTTCTTT. This gives the protein CAWRGSPTEAFF.

This chain links TRBV21-1 with TRBJ2-6; the DNA was not compared with TRBD2, the D call given in the table. TRBV21-1 is tagged as a pseudogene. This CDR3 region has 18 residues. In DNA form, the CDR3 reads TGTGCCAGCAGCAAAAAAGACTCCCATGCAACTGGGGCCAACGTCCTGACTTTC. It translates to CASSKKDSHATGANVLTF.

The chain carries TRBV19 and TRBJ1-2; the D is unclear. Germline CDR1 reads LNHDA; CDR2 reads SQIVND (reference sequence). The ends were cut back, 8 bases at V and 7 bases at J, with 8 bases in the middle. The CDR3 has 10 residues. The CDR3 bases are TGTGCCAGTCGACACTGTGGCTACACCTTC. Its protein is CASRHCGYTF.

This chain connects TRBV6-5 to TRBJ1-4; D call uncertain. The V end lost 6 bases, the J end lost 8 bases, and 10 bases lay between the germline ends. CDR1 is MNHEY and CDR2 is SVGAGI in the germline V gene. The CDR3 extends over 12 amino acids. CDR3 residues: CASSTRGEKLFF. The CDR3 nucleotides read TGTGCCAGCAGCACTAGAGGGGAAAAACTGTTTTTT.

J is TRBJ1-5 and V is TRBV19; D remains unclear. The V end lost 8 bases, the J end lost 3 bases, and 20 bases lay between the germline ends. Germline-derived CDR1 and CDR2 are LNHDA and SQIVND (reference sequence). The CDR3 is 16 amino acids. DNA of the CDR3: TGTGCCAGTTGTTCGGTTGGACTCTCCCCCAATCAGCCCCAGCATTTT. It translates to CASCSVGLSPNQPQHF.

The rearrangement joins TRBV5-1 to TRBJ1-2; D might be TRBD1 (5 bases). The CDR3 length is 13 residues. Germline V gene lookup returns CDR1 SGHRS and CDR2 YFSETQ. The ends were cut back, 1 base at V and 6 bases at J, with 10 bases in the middle. CDR3 coding DNA: TGCGCCAGCAGCTTGTCCGGACACGATGGCTACACCTTC. Encoded protein: CASSLSGHDGYTF.

This chain links TRBV5-1 with TRBJ2-3; perhaps TRBD1 as D (6 bases). CDR1 SGHRS and CDR2 YFSETQ come from the germline V gene. The CDR3 runs to 13 residues. The V end lost 0 bases, the J end lost 5 bases, and 7 bases lay between the germline ends. The DNA of the CDR3 is TGCGCCAGCAGCTTGGGGGGGCAAGATACGCAGTATTTT. Its protein is CASSLGGQDTQYF.

This sequence joins TRBV30 and TRBJ2-7; the match to TRBD1 covers 9 bases. Germline CDR1 and CDR2: GTSNPN and SVGIG (reference sequence). The length of the CDR3 is 14 residues. Unmatched junction bases numbered 5, after V lost 3 bases and J lost 2 bases. The CDR3 nucleotides are TGTGCCTGGAGCCAAGGGACAGGGCCCTACGAGCAGTACTTC. Translation gives CAWSQGTGPYEQYF.

The chain has TRBV4-3 and TRBJ2-2, with 7 bases matching TRBD1. J was trimmed by 7 bases and V by 2 bases; bases with no gene match: 13. The CDR3 sequence is 17 residues long. Germline V gene sequence: CDR1 LGHNA, CDR2 YSLEER. The DNA for the CDR3 is TGCGCCAGCAGCCAAAAGACCACAGGGGTGACCGGCGGGGAGCTGTTTTTT. Amino acids: CASSQKTTGVTGGELFF.

The genes are TRBV10-3 and TRBJ1-1; D remains unclear. Germline V lookup: CDR1 ENHRY, CDR2 SYGVKD. Deletions cut 2 bases from V and 4 bases from J, with 11 bases between. This CDR3 spans 14 amino acids. CDR3 sequence: CAISEVGEGTEAFF. The CDR3 region has the DNA TGTGCCATCAGTGAGGTGGGCGAGGGCACTGAAGCTTTCTTT.

V and J are TRBV11-2 and TRBJ1-2; 8 positions match TRBD1. Unmatched junction bases numbered 11, after V lost 2 bases and J lost 6 bases. Germline V gives CDR1 SGHAT, CDR2 FQNNGV. This CDR3 has 16 amino acids. The CDR3 reads CASSLSPGQGKDGYTF. CDR3 coding DNA: TGTGCCAGCAGCTTATCCCCCGGACAGGGAAAGGATGGCTACACCTTC.

The chain employs TRBV11-3 and TRBJ2-7, with 8 bases fitting TRBD1. Losses at the gene ends were 11 bases for V and 5 bases for J; bases not matched to a gene: 5. Germline V gives CDR1 SGHNT, CDR2 YENEEA. The CDR3 loop spans 11 amino acids. CDR3 sequence: CASATGDEQYF. The CDR3, as DNA: TGTGCCTCCGCGACAGGGGACGAGCAGTACTTC.

This chain uses TRBV7-9 with TRBJ1-6, with D unresolved. Trimming left V 3 bases short and J 8 bases short, with 8 bases between. The CDR3 consists of 13 residues. Germline V gene sequence: CDR1 SEHNR, CDR2 FQNEAQ (reference sequence). The CDR3 spells CASSFQRDSPLHF. As DNA, the CDR3 is TGTGCCAGCAGCTTTCAGAGGGATTCACCCCTCCACTTT.

This chain uses TRBV10-1 with TRBJ1-1; 7 bases match TRBD1. Trimming took 7 bases from V and 1 from J; bases not matched to a gene: 3. Germline CDR1 and CDR2: WNHNN and SYGVQD (reference sequence). The CDR3 is 13 amino acids. As DNA, the CDR3 is TGCGCCAGCAAACAGGGGAAGAACACTGAAGCTTTCTTT. Translating it yields CASKQGKNTEAFF.

The chain combines TRBV30 with TRBJ2-1; a possible D gene is TRBD1 (5 bases). Germline values: CDR1 GTSNPN, CDR2 SVGIG (reference sequence). V lost 2 bases and J lost 4, with 6 bases in between. The length of the CDR3 is 12 residues. The CDR3 loop is CAWSRGYNEQFF. CDR3 coding DNA: TGTGCCTGGAGTAGGGGATACAATGAGCAGTTCTTC.

The table lists this clone with a count of one. The V call is TRBV7-2, the J call TRBJ1-1; TRBD1 matches at 7 bases. The ends lost 2 bases at V and 1 base at J; junction bases unmatched: 7. The CDR3 extends over 16 amino acids. Germline CDR1 and CDR2: SGHTA and FQGNSA. CDR3 bases: TGTGCCAGCAGCTTATACGGACAGGCTTCGAACACTGAAGCTTTCTTT. Protein: CASSLYGQASNTEAFF.

The chain carries TRBV7-2 and TRBJ1-5; D perhaps matches TRBD1 (6 bases). The germline V gene encodes CDR1 SGHTA and CDR2 FQGNSA. The CDR3 has 14 residues. Trimming took 5 bases from V and 4 from J, leaving 12 bases between them. CDR3 in DNA: TGTGCCAGCAGCCCCACAGGGTTAAATCAGCCCCAGCATTTT. Residues: CASSPTGLNQPQHF.

The chain is built from TRBV2 and TRBJ2-5, with a weak D call TRBD1 (6 bases). The V end was cut by 2 bases, the J end by 7 bases, with 14 bases between. There are 14 residues in the CDR3. Germline CDR1 SNHLY, CDR2 FYNNEI. This chain's CDR3 is CASSEFTGFTTQYF. The CDR3 DNA follows: TGTGCCAGCAGTGAATTCACAGGGTTTACGACCCAGTACTTC.

The chain carries TRBV6-5 and TRBJ2-2; D is uncertain. Trimming stripped 6 bases from V and 9 bases from J, with 20 bases between. The CDR3 extends over 15 amino acids. Per germline, CDR1 MNHEY and CDR2 SVGAGI. DNA for the CDR3: TGTGCCAGCAGCCTCAGATTGCCCGTCGATCGGGAGCTGTTTTTT. It encodes CASSLRLPVDRELFF.

The chain links TRBV11-2 to TRBJ2-7, with 11 nucleotides matching TRBD2. CDR1 is SGHAT, CDR2 FQNNGV, per germline. V trimming: 5 bases; J trimming: 1 base; junction bases outside the gene matches: 7. The CDR3 contains 16 residues. CDR3 bases: TGTGCCAGCAGCCCAAAACTAGCGGGGGCTTCCTACGAGCAGTACTTC. Its protein is CASSPKLAGASYEQYF. Based on the CDR3 plus reference TRBV11-2 and TRBJ2-7, the full variable domain is EAGVAQSPRYKIIEKRQSVAFWCNPISGHATLYWYQQILGQGPKLLIQFQNNGVVDDSQLPKDRFSAERLKGVDSTLKIQPAKLEDSAVYLCASSPKLAGASYEQYFGPGTRLTVT.

The V and J genes are TRBV5-1 and TRBJ2-2; D is possibly TRBD1 (5 bases). CDR1 and CDR2 from the germline V gene are SGHRS and YFSETQ. There are 17 residues in the CDR3. Trimming pared 5 bases from V and 2 bases from J, leaving 19 bases between. This chain's CDR3 is CASRYGAGLRNTGELFF. CDR3 nucleotides: TGCGCCAGCAGATATGGGGCAGGGCTGAGAAACACCGGGGAGCTGTTTTTT.

This chain uses TRBV20-1 with TRBJ2-5; D is unclear. Germline CDR1 reads DFQATT; CDR2 reads SNEGSKA (reference sequence). CDR3 length equals 11 residues. CDR3 nucleotides: TGCTCTCCCAAGCCACAAGAGACCCAGTACTTC. As protein: CSPKPQETQYF.

The V gene is TRBV3-1 (or the pseudogene TRBV3-2), the J gene TRBJ2-7, with 8 bases identical to TRBD1. The CDR3 has 19 amino acids. V was pared by 4 bases and J by 2 bases, with 19 bases of the junction left unmatched. Looked up from germline, CDR1 is LGHDT and CDR2 is YNNKEL (reference sequence). The CDR3 nucleotides are TGTGCCAGCAGCCTCCGAACGAGGACAGGGCAAGTAATTCCCTACGAGCAGTACTTC. Translation gives CASSLRTRTGQVIPYEQYF.

The rearrangement links TRBV28 to TRBJ1-1; D not certain. V was pared by 2 bases and J by 0 bases, with 10 bases between. Germline V CDR1 and CDR2: MDHEN, SYDVKM. This CDR3 has 15 amino acids. CDR3: CASSLMKLVNTEAFF. The CDR3 DNA follows: TGTGCCAGCAGTTTAATGAAACTGGTGAACACTGAAGCTTTCTTT. Variable domain in full (rest from reference TRBV28 and TRBJ1-1): DVKVTQSSRYLVKRTGEKVFLECVQDMDHENMFWYRQDPGLGLRLIYFSYDVKMKEKGDIPEGYSVSREKKERFSLILESASTNQTSMYLCASSLMKLVNTEAFFGQGTRLTVV.

This rearrangement joins TRBV6-5 to TRBJ1-1; D is unclear. The germline V and J ends were trimmed by 8 bases and 0 bases, with 16 bases remaining between them. The length of the CDR3 is 15 residues. The germline CDR1 and CDR2 sequences are MNHEY and SVGAGI. CDR3 sequence (DNA): TGTGCCAGCCGCCCCCCCCATAGCATGAACACTGAAGCTTTCTTT. Translated, it gives CASRPPHSMNTEAFF.

The chain links TRBV19 to TRBJ2-2, with 13 bases lining up with TRBD2. The CDR3 consists of 16 residues. CDR1 is LNHDA, CDR2 SQIVND, per germline (reference sequence). V shed 8 bases and J 3 bases; nucleotides not matched to a gene: 6. Here the CDR3 reads CASSTSGRRDTGELFF. The CDR3 DNA is TGTGCCAGTTCGACTAGCGGGAGGCGGGACACCGGGGAGCTGTTTTTT.